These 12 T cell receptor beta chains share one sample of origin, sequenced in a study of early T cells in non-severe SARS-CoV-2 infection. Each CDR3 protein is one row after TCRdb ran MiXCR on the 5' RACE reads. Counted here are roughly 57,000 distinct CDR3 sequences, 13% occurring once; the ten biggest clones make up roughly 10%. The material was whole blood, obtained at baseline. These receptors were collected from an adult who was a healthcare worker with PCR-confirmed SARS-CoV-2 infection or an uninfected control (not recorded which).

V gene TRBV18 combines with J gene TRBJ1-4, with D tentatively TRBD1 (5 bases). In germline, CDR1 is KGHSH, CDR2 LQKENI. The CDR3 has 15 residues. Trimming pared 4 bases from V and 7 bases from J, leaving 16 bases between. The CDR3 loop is CASSLHGTAGEKLFF. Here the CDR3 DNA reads TGTGCCAGCTCACTACACGGGACGGCTGGTGAAAAACTGTTTTTT.

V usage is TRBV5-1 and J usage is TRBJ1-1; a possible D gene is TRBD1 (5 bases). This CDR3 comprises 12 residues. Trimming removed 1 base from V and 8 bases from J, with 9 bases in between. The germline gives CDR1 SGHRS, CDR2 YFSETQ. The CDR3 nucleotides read TGCGCCAGCAGCTTGACGGGGCCCGAAGCTTTCTTT. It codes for CASSLTGPEAFF.

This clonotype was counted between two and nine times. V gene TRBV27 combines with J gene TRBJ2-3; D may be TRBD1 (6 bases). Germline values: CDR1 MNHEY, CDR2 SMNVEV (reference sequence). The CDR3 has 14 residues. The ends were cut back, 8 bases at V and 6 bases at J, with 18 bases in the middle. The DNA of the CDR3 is TGTGCCAGCCTAAAGACAGGATGGCCCGATACGCAGTATTTT. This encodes CASLKTGWPDTQYF.

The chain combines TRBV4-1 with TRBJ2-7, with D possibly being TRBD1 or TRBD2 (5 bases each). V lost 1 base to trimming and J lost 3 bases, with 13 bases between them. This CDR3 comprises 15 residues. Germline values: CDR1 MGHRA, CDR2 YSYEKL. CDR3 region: CASSQVRDGFYEQYF. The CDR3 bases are TGCGCCAGCAGCCAAGTACGGGACGGATTCTACGAGCAGTACTTC.

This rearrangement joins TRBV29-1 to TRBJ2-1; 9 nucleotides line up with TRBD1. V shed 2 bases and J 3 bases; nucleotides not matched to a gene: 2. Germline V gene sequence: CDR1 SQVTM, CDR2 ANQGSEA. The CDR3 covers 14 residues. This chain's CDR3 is CSVELTGGYNEQFF. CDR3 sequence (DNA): TGCAGCGTTGAATTGACAGGGGGCTACAATGAGCAGTTCTTC.

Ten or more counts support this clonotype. Written as DNA, the CDR3 is TGCAGTGCTAGAGCAGACAGGAGCTCCTACGAGCAGTACTTC. Translated, it gives CSARADRSSYEQYF. The chain combines TRBV20-1 with TRBJ2-7, with a tentative D call TRBD1 (6 bases). V was clipped by 1 base and J by 0 bases, with 10 bases between them. CDR1 is DFQATT and CDR2 is SNEGSKA in the germline V gene (reference sequence). The CDR3 has 14 residues.

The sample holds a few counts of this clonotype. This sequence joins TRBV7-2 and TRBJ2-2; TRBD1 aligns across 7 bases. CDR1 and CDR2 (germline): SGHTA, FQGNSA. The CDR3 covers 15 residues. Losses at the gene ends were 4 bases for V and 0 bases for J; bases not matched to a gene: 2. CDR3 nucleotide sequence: TGTGCCAGCAGCTGGGACAGATCGAACACCGGGGAGCTGTTTTTT. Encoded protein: CASSWDRSNTGELFF. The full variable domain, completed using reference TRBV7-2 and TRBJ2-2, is GAGVSQSPSNKVTEKGKDVELRCDPISGHTALYWYRQSLGQGLEFLIYFQGNSAPDKSGLPSDRFSAERTGGSVSTLTIQRTQQEDSAVYLCASSWDRSNTGELFFGEGSRLTVL.

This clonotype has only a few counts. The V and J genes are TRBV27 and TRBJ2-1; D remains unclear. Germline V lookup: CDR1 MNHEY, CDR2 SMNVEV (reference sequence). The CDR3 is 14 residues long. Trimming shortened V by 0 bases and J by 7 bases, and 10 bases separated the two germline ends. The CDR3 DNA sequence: TGTGCCAGCAGTTTATCACCAGGTTCAAATGAGCAGTTCTTC. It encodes CASSLSPGSNEQFF.

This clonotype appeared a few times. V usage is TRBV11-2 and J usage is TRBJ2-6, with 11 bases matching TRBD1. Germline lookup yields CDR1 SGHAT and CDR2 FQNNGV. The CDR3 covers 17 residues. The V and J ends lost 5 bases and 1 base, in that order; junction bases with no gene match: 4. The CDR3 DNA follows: TGTGCCAGCAGCACTGGACAGGGGGCTTCTGGGGCCAACGTCCTGACTTTC. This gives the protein CASSTGQGASGANVLTF.

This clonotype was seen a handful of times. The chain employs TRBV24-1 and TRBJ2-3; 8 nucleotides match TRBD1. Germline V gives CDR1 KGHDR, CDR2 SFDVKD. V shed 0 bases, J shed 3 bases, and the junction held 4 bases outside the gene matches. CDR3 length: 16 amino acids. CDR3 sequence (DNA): TGTGCCACCAGTGATTTGCAGGGGGCAGGAACAGATACGCAGTATTTT. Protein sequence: CATSDLQGAGTDTQYF.

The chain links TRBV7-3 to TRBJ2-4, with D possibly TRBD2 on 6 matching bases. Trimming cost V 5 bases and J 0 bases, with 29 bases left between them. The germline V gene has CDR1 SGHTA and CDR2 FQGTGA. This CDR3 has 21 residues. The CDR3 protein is CASSLSGTSRQSGLAKNIQYF. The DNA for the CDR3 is TGTGCCAGCAGCCTCTCCGGGACTTCCCGCCAGTCGGGTTTAGCCAAAAACATTCAGTACTTC. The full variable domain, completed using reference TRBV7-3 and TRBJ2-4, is GAGVSQTPSNKVTEKGKYVELRCDPISGHTALYWYRQSLGQGPEFLIYFQGTGAADDSGLPNDRFFAVRPEGSVSTLKIQRTERGDSAVYLCASSLSGTSRQSGLAKNIQYFGAGTRLSVL.

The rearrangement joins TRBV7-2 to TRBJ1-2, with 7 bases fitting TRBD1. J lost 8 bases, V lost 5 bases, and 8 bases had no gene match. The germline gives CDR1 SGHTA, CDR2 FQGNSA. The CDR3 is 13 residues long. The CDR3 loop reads CASSQDRRRGYTF. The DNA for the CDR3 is TGTGCCAGCAGCCAGGACAGGCGACGAGGCTACACCTTC. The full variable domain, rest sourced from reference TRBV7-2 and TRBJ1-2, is GAGVSQSPSNKVTEKGKDVELRCDPISGHTALYWYRQSLGQGLEFLIYFQGNSAPDKSGLPSDRFSAERTGGSVSTLTIQRTQQEDSAVYLCASSQDRRRGYTFGSGTRLTVV.